The subject of this entry is one TCR beta chain. Its antigen is still unknown. The data are from a study of cytomegalovirus exposure and HLA in healthy donors. Overall study context: Some 85 million unique TCRs from HLA-typed donors were held in an early data release. Study-level points and caveats: Three chains tied to CMV proved CMV antigen-specific in vitro.

This CDR3 contains 15 residues. The germline gives CDR1 LNHNV, CDR2 YYDKDF (reference sequence). The PCR employed 60 Vbeta primers together with 13 Jbeta primers. This table comes from immunoSEQ multiplex PCR, and its TCRdb copy is limited to in-frame clones, with some not included. The data contain 130,000 or so clones, roughly 8.8% of them seen just once; the ten biggest clones take up 6.5% to 8.5%. The clonotype comes from a woman between 40 and 50 years old in good health and CMV-seropositive. The chain is built from TRBV15 and TRBJ2-5; 7 bases map to TRBD2. The J call may be in error: the DNA end matches TRBJ2-7 better. Sequencing input: PBMCs. This CDR3 is CATSTGGVLSYEQYF. The CDR3 DNA reads as TGTGCCACCAGCACGGGAGGCGTACTCTCCTACGAGCAGTACTTC.